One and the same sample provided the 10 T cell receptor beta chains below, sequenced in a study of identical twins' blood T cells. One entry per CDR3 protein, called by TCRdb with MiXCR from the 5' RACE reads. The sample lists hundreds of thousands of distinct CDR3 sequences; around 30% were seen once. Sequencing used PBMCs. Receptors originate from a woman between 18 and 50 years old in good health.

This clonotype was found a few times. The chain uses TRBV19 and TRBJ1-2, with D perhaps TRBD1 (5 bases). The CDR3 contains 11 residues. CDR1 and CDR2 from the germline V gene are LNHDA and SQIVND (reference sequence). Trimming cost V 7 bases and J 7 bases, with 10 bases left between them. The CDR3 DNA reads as TGTGCCAGTACCAGGGAGGGTGGCTACACCTTC. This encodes CASTREGGYTF.

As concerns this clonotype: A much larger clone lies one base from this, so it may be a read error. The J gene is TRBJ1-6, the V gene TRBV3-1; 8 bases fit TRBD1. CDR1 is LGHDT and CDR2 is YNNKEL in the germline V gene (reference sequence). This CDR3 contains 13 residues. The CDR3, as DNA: TGTGCCAGCAGCGGACAGGGTGCTTCACCCCTCCGCTTT. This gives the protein CASSGQGASPLRF.

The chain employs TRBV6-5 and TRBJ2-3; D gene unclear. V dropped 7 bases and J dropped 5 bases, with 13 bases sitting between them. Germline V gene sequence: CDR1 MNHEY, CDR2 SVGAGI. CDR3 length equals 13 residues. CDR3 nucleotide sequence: TGTGCCAGCACCGTAATCGTTGGAGATACGCAGTATTTT. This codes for CASTVIVGDTQYF.

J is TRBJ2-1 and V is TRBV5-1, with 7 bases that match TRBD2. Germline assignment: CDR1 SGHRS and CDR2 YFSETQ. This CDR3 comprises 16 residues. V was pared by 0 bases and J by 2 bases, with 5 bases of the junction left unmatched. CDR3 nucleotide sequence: TGCGCCAGCAGCTTGGCCCTGGGGACTACCTACAATGAGCAGTTCTTC. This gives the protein CASSLALGTTYNEQFF.

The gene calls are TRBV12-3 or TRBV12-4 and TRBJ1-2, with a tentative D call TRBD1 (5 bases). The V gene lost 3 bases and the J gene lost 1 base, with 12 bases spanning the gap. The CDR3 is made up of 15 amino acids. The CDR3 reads CASSFPGRINYGYTF. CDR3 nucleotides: TGTGCCAGCAGTTTTCCGGGGCGTATTAACTATGGCTACACCTTC.

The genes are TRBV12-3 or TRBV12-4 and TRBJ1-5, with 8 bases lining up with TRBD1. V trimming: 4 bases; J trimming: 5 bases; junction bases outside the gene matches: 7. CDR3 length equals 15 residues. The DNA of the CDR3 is TGTGCCAGCAGTTCCCAGGGGGCGTCGGATCAGCCCCAGCATTTT. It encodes CASSSQGASDQPQHF.

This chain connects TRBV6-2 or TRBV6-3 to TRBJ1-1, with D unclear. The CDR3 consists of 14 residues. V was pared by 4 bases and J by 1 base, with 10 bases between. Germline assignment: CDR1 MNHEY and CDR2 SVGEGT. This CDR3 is CASSWRRWNTEAFF. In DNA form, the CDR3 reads TGTGCCAGCAGTTGGCGGCGGTGGAACACTGAAGCTTTCTTT.

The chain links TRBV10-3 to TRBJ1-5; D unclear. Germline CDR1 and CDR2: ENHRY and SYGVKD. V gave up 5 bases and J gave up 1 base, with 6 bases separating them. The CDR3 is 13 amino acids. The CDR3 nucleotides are TGTGCCATCAGTTCCGACAGCAATCAGCCCCAGCATTTT. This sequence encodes CAISSDSNQPQHF.

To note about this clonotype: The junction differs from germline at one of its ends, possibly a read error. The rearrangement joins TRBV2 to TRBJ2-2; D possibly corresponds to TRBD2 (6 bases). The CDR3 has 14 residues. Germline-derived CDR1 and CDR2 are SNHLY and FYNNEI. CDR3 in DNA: TGTGCCAGCAGTGAAGGGGACTCATCCGGGGGGCTGTTTTTT. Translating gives CASSEGDSSGGLFF. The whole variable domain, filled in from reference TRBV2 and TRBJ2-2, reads EPEVTQTPSHQVTQMGQEVILRCVPISNHLYFYWYRQILGQKVEFLVSFYNNEISEKSEIFDDQFSVERPDGSNFTLKIRSTKLEDSAMYFCASSEGDSSGGLFFGEGSRLTVL.

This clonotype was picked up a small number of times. The CDR3 DNA sequence: TGTGCCAGCAGGGCCCCCACGATGAACACTGAAGCTTTCTTT. It codes for CASRAPTMNTEAFF. The chain couples TRBV12-3 or TRBV12-4 to TRBJ1-1, with D hard to call. The CDR3 covers 14 residues. Trimming cost V 6 bases and J 0 bases, with 11 bases left between them.